The 25 T cell receptor beta chains given below trace back to one sample, sequenced in a study of Ad26.COV2.S vaccination and SARS-CoV-2 variants. This table comes from immunoSEQ multiplex PCR, and its TCRdb copy is limited to in-frame clones, with some not included. The profile shows about 400,000 clones, about 91% of them singletons. Indicated treatment: some 20 received Ad26.COV2.S at low or high dose, single or two shots; about 5 received placebo; per-sample allocation not given. On day 63 after the first injection, vaccine and placebo recipients gave samples. The sample here was peripheral blood, taken in a trial of Ad26.COV2.S vaccine versus placebo. The source of these receptors is a person aged 18 to 59 who received the Ad26.COV2.S COVID-19 vaccine or a placebo.

V is TRBV5-1 and J is TRBJ1-1; D gene ambiguous. Per germline, CDR1 SGHRS and CDR2 YFSETQ. CDR3 length equals 14 residues. CDR3 in DNA: TGCCTCAGCAGCTCAACAACCACGAACACTGAAGCTTTCTTT. Protein product: CLSSSTTTNTEAFF.

This clone has a single count. The chain employs TRBV6-5 and TRBJ2-3, with 11 positions matching TRBD2. This CDR3 has 15 residues. Germline V gene sequence: CDR1 MNHEY, CDR2 SVGAGI. With V trimmed by 8 bases and J by 5 bases, 9 bases remained unmatched. The CDR3 nucleotides are TGTGCCAGCCGCCTTAGCGGGAGGGAAATAGATACGCAGTATTTT. It translates to CASRLSGREIDTQYF.

This chain connects TRBV10-1 to TRBJ2-7; D uncertain. Germline assignment: CDR1 WNHNN and CDR2 SYGVQD (reference sequence). The CDR3 extends over 14 amino acids. V lost 0 bases and J lost 4, with 10 bases in between. This chain's CDR3 is CASSESGLRYEQYF. The CDR3 coding sequence is TGCGCCAGCAGTGAGTCGGGCCTTAGATACGAGCAGTACTTC.

This clone was seen a few times. The chain recombines TRBV28 with TRBJ1-2, with D possibly matching TRBD1 (5 bases). The V end lost 5 bases, the J end lost 5 bases, and 21 bases lay between the germline ends. This CDR3 is 16 amino acids long. The germline V gene has CDR1 MDHEN and CDR2 SYDVKM. The CDR3 DNA sequence: TGTGCCAGCAGTCCCATACCCGACTGGGGGTATTATGGCTACACCTTC. Its translation: CASSPIPDWGYYGYTF.

V is TRBV5-8 and J is TRBJ2-5, with 8 bases lining up with TRBD2. V was pared by 7 bases and J by 4 bases, with 12 bases of the junction left unmatched. The CDR3 spans 15 residues. The V gene's germline CDR1 is SGHTS and CDR2 YDEGEE. CDR3 DNA sequence: TGTGCCAGCCATAGACTAGCGATAGGGGCAGAGACCCAGTACTTC. Its protein product is CASHRLAIGAETQYF.

The CDR3 sequence is CASTNAAVDTQYF. CDR3 nucleotides: TGTGCCAGCACCAACGCCGCGGTAGATACGCAGTATTTT. The chain couples TRBV7-9 to TRBJ2-3; D is ambiguous. CDR3 size: 13 residues. The germline V gene has CDR1 SEHNR and CDR2 FQNEAQ (reference sequence). V was cut by 7 bases and J by 5 bases, with 13 bases left in between.

The rearrangement joins TRBV5-1 to TRBJ2-3; 9 nucleotides match TRBD2. Per germline, CDR1 SGHRS and CDR2 YFSETQ. The trim removed 1 base at V and 6 bases at J, leaving 9 bases unmatched. This CDR3 contains 16 residues. CDR3 nucleotides: TGCGCCAGCAGCTTGCCCGCACTAGCGGGTCAGGATACGCAGTATTTT. Protein: CASSLPALAGQDTQYF.

This chain connects TRBV5-6 to TRBJ1-1; D call uncertain. Germline V gene sequence: CDR1 SGHDT, CDR2 YYEEEE. V was shortened by 5 bases and J by 9 bases, with 17 bases between the two germline ends. The length of the CDR3 is 13 residues. CDR3 residues: CASSFMYMGQAFF. Written as DNA, the CDR3 is TGTGCCAGCAGTTTTATGTATATGGGCCAAGCTTTCTTT.

This clone occurred once. V and J are TRBV11-2 and TRBJ1-6; no firm D call. Per germline, CDR1 SGHAT and CDR2 FQNNGV. The CDR3 sequence is 14 residues long. Trimming took off 0 bases at V and 12 bases at J, with 12 bases between the two ends. The CDR3 region is CASSLEGGLGPLHF. For the CDR3, the DNA is TGTGCCAGCAGCTTAGAGGGAGGGTTGGGACCCCTCCACTTT. Based on the CDR3 plus reference TRBV11-2 and TRBJ1-6, the full variable domain is EAGVAQSPRYKIIEKRQSVAFWCNPISGHATLYWYQQILGQGPKLLIQFQNNGVVDDSQLPKDRFSAERLKGVDSTLKIQPAKLEDSAVYLCASSLEGGLGPLHFGNGTRLTVT.

The chain carries TRBV5-5 and TRBJ2-5; a possible D gene is TRBD1 (5 bases). This CDR3 region has 15 residues. The germline CDR1 and CDR2 sequences are SGHKS and YYEKEE (reference sequence). With 0 bases removed from V and 3 bases from J, the gap between germline ends came to 12 bases. The CDR3 spells CASSLVGAAKETQYF. The CDR3 DNA reads as TGTGCCAGCAGCTTGGTAGGGGCTGCAAAAGAGACCCAGTACTTC.

The chain uses TRBV5-1 and TRBJ1-1, with TRBD1 identical over 8 bases. This CDR3 is 15 amino acids long. Trimming removed 7 bases from V and 1 base from J; junction bases left unmatched: 9. Germline lookup yields CDR1 SGHRS and CDR2 YFSETQ. DNA for the CDR3: TGCGCCAGCCGGTTAACAGGGGGAGGGAACACTGAAGCTTTCTTT. Translated, it gives CASRLTGGGNTEAFF.

The V call is TRBV10-3, the J call TRBJ2-1; 8 nucleotides agree with TRBD1. CDR3 length: 14 residues. In germline, CDR1 is ENHRY, CDR2 SYGVKD. Trimming cost V 6 bases and J 5 bases; bases outside gene matches: 6. CDR3 in DNA: TGTGCCATCAGACAGGGGGGCCATAACAATGAGCAGTTCTTC. This sequence encodes CAIRQGGHNNEQFF.

The V and J genes are TRBV6-5 and TRBJ1-5; D gene uncertain. Germline V gene lookup returns CDR1 MNHEY and CDR2 SVGAGI. Deletions cut 8 bases from V and 5 bases from J, with 13 bases between. The CDR3 loop spans 13 amino acids. This chain's CDR3 is CASGGWVDQPQHF. Here the CDR3 DNA reads TGTGCCAGCGGAGGATGGGTCGATCAGCCCCAGCATTTT.

The chain uses TRBV7-9 and TRBJ2-3; 11 bases agree with TRBD2. J was trimmed by 2 bases and V by 1 base; bases with no gene match: 2. CDR3 length: 16 residues. The V gene's germline CDR1 is SEHNR and CDR2 FQNEAQ (reference sequence). The CDR3 region has the DNA TGTGCCAGCAGCTTAGAGGGACTAGCGGCCACAGATACGCAGTATTTT. As protein: CASSLEGLAATDTQYF. Drawing the rest from reference TRBV7-9 and TRBJ2-3, the complete variable domain is DTGVSQNPRHKITKRGQNVTFRCDPISEHNRLYWYRQTLGQGPEFLTYFQNEAQLEKSRLLSDRFSAERPKGSFSTLEIQRTEQGDSAMYLCASSLEGLAATDTQYFGPGTRLTVL.

The chain couples TRBV5-4 to TRBJ2-1; D ambiguous. Germline lookup yields CDR1 SGHNT and CDR2 YYREEE (reference sequence). This CDR3 has 12 residues. V was clipped by 4 bases and J by 3 bases, with 5 bases between them. CDR3 in DNA: TGTGCCAGCAGCGCCTACTACAATGAGCAGTTCTTC. This sequence encodes CASSAYYNEQFF.

The V gene is TRBV12-3 or TRBV12-4, the J gene TRBJ1-6, with D hard to call. This CDR3 has 12 residues. V was clipped by 6 bases and J by 8 bases, with 8 bases between them. The CDR3 spells CASRRVDSPLHF. The DNA for the CDR3 is TGTGCCAGCAGGAGGGTGGATTCACCCCTCCACTTT.

The chain combines TRBV3-1 (or the pseudogene TRBV3-2) with TRBJ2-4; 8 bases match TRBD1. This CDR3 spans 14 amino acids. V shed 1 base, J shed 10 bases, and the junction held 6 bases outside the gene matches. Germline values: CDR1 LGHDT, CDR2 YNNKEL (reference sequence). Here the CDR3 reads CASSQGTGIGIQYF. CDR3 coding DNA: TGTGCCAGCAGCCAAGGGACAGGGATCGGGATTCAGTACTTC.

The chain carries TRBV7-9 and TRBJ2-7, with D perhaps TRBD1 (6 bases). Germline V gene data show CDR1 as SEHNR and CDR2 as FQNEAQ (reference sequence). V was pared by 3 bases and J by 4 bases, with 16 bases between. The CDR3 spans 15 residues. CDR3: CASSFPGHNSYEQYF. The CDR3 nucleotides read TGTGCCAGCAGCTTTCCGGGACACAATTCTTACGAGCAGTACTTC. The full variable domain, rest sourced from reference TRBV7-9 and TRBJ2-7, is DTGVSQNPRHKITKRGQNVTFRCDPISEHNRLYWYRQTLGQGPEFLTYFQNEAQLEKSRLLSDRFSAERPKGSFSTLEIQRTEQGDSAMYLCASSFPGHNSYEQYFGPGTRLTVT.

The chain has TRBV11-2 and TRBJ1-1, with unresolved D. From germline, CDR1 is SGHAT and CDR2 FQNNGV. Between the trimmed V and J ends, which lost 1 base and 0 bases, there was a span of 6 bases. The length of the CDR3 is 14 residues. The CDR3 loop reads CASSLVGLNTEAFF. In DNA, the CDR3 is TGTGCCAGCAGCTTAGTAGGCCTGAACACTGAAGCTTTCTTT.

Regarding this clone: This sample also contains other DNA sequences that code for the same CDR3. This rearrangement joins TRBV12-3 or TRBV12-4 to TRBJ1-3; D is unclear. The CDR3 runs 13 residues. V lost 3 bases and J lost 0, with 3 bases in between. The CDR3 spells CASSLNSGNTIYF. CDR3 nucleotide sequence: TGTGCCAGCAGTTTGAACTCTGGAAACACCATATATTTT.

This clone was observed once. The V and J genes are TRBV5-4 and TRBJ2-1; 9 positions match TRBD1. Germline values: CDR1 SGHNT, CDR2 YYREEE (reference sequence). The CDR3 is 15 amino acids. With V trimmed by 5 bases and J by 3 bases, 6 bases remained unmatched. The CDR3 DNA reads as TGTGCCAGCAGACCCGACAGGGGGATCTACAATGAGCAGTTCTTC. Translation gives CASRPDRGIYNEQFF.

V and J are TRBV5-1 and TRBJ2-7, with 7 bases matching TRBD2. The germline V gene encodes CDR1 SGHRS and CDR2 YFSETQ. CDR3 length equals 14 residues. The V segment lost 0 bases and the J segment 4 bases; nucleotides outside the gene matches: 4. In DNA, the CDR3 is TGCGCCAGCAGCTTGGTGGCGGGAGATTACGAGCAGTACTTC. Its protein is CASSLVAGDYEQYF.

CDR3 nucleotide sequence: TGTGCCAGTAGTGTTGGACAGACCTCTAACTATGGCTACACCTTC. Translation gives CASSVGQTSNYGYTF. The J gene is TRBJ1-2, the V gene TRBV19, with D possibly matching TRBD1 (6 bases). The CDR3 totals 15 residues. Germline V gene data show CDR1 as LNHDA and CDR2 as SQIVND (reference sequence). The V end was cut by 5 bases, the J end by 0 bases, with 13 bases between. The full variable domain, with the rest looked up from reference TRBV19 and TRBJ1-2, is DGGITQSPKYLFRKEGQNVTLSCEQNLNHDAMYWYRQDPGQGLRLIYYSQIVNDFQKGDIAEGYSVSREKKESFPLTVTSAQKNPTAFYLCASSVGQTSNYGYTFGSGTRLTVV.

V is TRBV15 and J is TRBJ2-5; weak D call: TRBD1 (6 bases). CDR1 is LNHNV and CDR2 is YYDKDF in the germline V gene (reference sequence). Trimming stripped 1 base from V and 5 bases from J, with 11 bases between. This CDR3 region has 14 residues. The CDR3 nucleotides read TGTGCCACCAGCAGAGTGGGGGCGGTGGAGACCCAGTACTTC. Translated, it gives CATSRVGAVETQYF.

The rearrangement links TRBV11-3 to TRBJ2-1; D call uncertain. Germline values: CDR1 SGHNT, CDR2 YENEEA. This CDR3 comprises 14 residues. Trimming took 0 bases from V and 6 from J, leaving 9 bases between them. The CDR3 bases are TGTGCCAGCAGCTTAGAAGGTTCCGCCAATGAGCAGTTCTTC. This codes for CASSLEGSANEQFF.